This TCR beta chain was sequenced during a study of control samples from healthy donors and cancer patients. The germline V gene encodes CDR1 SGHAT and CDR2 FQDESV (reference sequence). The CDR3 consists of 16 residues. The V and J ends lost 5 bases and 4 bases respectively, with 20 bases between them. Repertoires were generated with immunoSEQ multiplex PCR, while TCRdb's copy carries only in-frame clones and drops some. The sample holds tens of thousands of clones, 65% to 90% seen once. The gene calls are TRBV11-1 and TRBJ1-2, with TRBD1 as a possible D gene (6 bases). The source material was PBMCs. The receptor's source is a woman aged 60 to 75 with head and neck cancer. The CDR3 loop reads CASSRGISRGGYGYTF. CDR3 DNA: TGTGCCAGCAGCCGAGGAATATCCAGGGGCGGCTATGGCTACACCTTC.